A selection of T cell receptor beta chains follows, all from one sample in a study of regulatory T cells in long-lasting Graves disease. One entry per CDR3 protein, called by TCRdb with MiXCR from the multiplex PCR reads. Of around 480,000 distinct CDR3 sequences listed, 15% to 20% are singletons. The sample also formed part of further work on T cells in Graves' hyperthyroidism and ophthalmopathy.

The source material was peripheral blood mononuclear cells (PBMCs), sampled at new diagnosis, from a patient treated with antithyroid drugs. Every receptor here comes from a woman aged 35-65 years with Graves disease. The CDR3 runs from the conserved cysteine through the conserved F or W. A D gene is named only where the DNA matches it firmly. Only part of the rows carry a size: once, few, many, or a class if the clone is expanded.

>TRBJ2-7|-|TRBV12-3/TRBV12-4|many
CASSFGDEQYF
TGTGCCAGCAGTTTTGGGGACGAGCAGTACTTC
>TRBJ1-3|-|TRBV15|-
CATSRDRRRVTGNTIYF
TGTGCCACCAGCAGAGATAGGAGGAGAGTAACTGGAAACACCATATATTTT
>TRBJ1-5|TRBD1|TRBV19|few
CASALTGGEPQHF
TGTGCCAGTGCTTTAACAGGGGGCGAACCCCAGCATTTT
>TRBJ2-2|TRBD1|TRBV3-1|few
CASRWTGKGGELFF
TGTGCCAGCAGATGGACAGGGAAGGGCGGGGAGCTGTTTTTT
>TRBJ1-1|-|TRBV13|many
CASSVHRDSVWTEAFF
TGTGCCAGCAGCGTTCACAGGGATTCGGTTTGGACTGAAGCTTTCTTT
>TRBJ1-1|TRBD1|TRBV4-1|-
CASSPRQGRGHIEAFF
TGCGCCAGCAGCCCTCGACAGGGAAGGGGGCACATTGAAGCTTTCTTT
>TRBJ2-3|TRBD1|TRBV12-3/TRBV12-4|few
CASSLDRASDTQYF
TGTGCCAGCAGTCTCGACAGGGCCTCGGATACGCAGTATTTT
>TRBJ1-5|-|TRBV12-3/TRBV12-4|many
CASSSRRNQPQHF
TGTGCCAGCAGTTCCCGGCGGAATCAGCCCCAGCATTTT
>TRBJ2-5|TRBD1|TRBV18|many
CASSPTTGNFETQYF
TGTGCCAGCTCACCAACGACAGGGAATTTCGAGACCCAGTACTTC
>TRBJ1-1|TRBD1|TRBV6-1|few
CASSEDRYTEAFF
TGTGCCAGCAGTGAGGACAGGTACACTGAAGCTTTCTTT
>TRBJ1-1|TRBD1|TRBV28|many
CASQQGARTEAFF
TGTGCCAGCCAACAGGGGGCGAGGACTGAAGCTTTCTTT
>TRBJ2-7|TRBD1|TRBV12-3/TRBV12-4|few
CASSLAGDRVYEQYF
TGTGCCAGCAGTTTAGCAGGGGACAGGGTTTACGAGCAGTACTTC
>TRBJ1-1|-|TRBV12-3/TRBV12-4|many
CASSLTSSGGVNTEAFF
TGTGCCAGCAGTTTAACCAGCTCGGGGGGAGTGAACACTGAAGCTTTCTTT
>TRBJ2-1|TRBD2|TRBV19|few
CASRASGGANEQFF
TGTGCCAGTAGGGCTAGCGGGGGGGCCAATGAGCAGTTCTTC
>TRBJ2-2|TRBD1|TRBV5-1|-
CASSPGTGPSNTGELFF
TGCGCCAGCAGCCCCGGGACAGGGCCTTCGAACACCGGGGAGCTGTTTTTT
>TRBJ2-5|TRBD1|TRBV9|few
CASSVLQGAETQYF
TGTGCCAGCAGCGTACTACAGGGGGCCGAGACCCAGTACTTC
>TRBJ1-3|-|TRBV20-1|many
CSAESGSGNTIYF
TGCAGTGCCGAGTCAGGGTCTGGAAACACCATATATTTT
>TRBJ1-3|-|TRBV12-3/TRBV12-4|many
CASSSVPFRNTIYF
TGTGCCAGCAGCTCGGTCCCCTTCAGAAACACCATATATTTT
>TRBJ2-7|TRBD1|TRBV11-3|many
CASSPGTDGYEQYF
TGTGCCAGCAGCCCTGGGACAGACGGCTACGAGCAGTACTTC
>TRBJ1-5|-|TRBV4-1|-
CASSQEGASNQPQHF
TGCGCCAGCAGCCAAGAGGGGGCGAGCAATCAGCCCCAGCATTTT
>TRBJ2-7|-|TRBV11-2|many
CASSRIKGSRRSYEQYF
TGTGCCAGCAGCCGAATCAAAGGGAGTCGCAGGTCCTACGAGCAGTACTTC
>TRBJ1-5|-|TRBV12-3/TRBV12-4|-
CASSLAGRGQPQHF
TGTGCCAGCAGTTTAGCCGGGCGCGGTCAGCCCCAGCATTTT
>TRBJ1-6|-|TRBV27|many
CASQRGGSPLHF
TGTGCCAGCCAGCGAGGCGGATCACCCCTCCACTTT
>TRBJ2-1|TRBD2|TRBV7-7|few
CASSSGSGVNNEQFF
TGTGCTAGCAGCTCCGGTAGCGGGGTTAACAATGAGCAGTTCTTC
>TRBJ1-1|-|TRBV25-1|many
CASNSFGNTEAFF
TGTGCCAGCAACTCTTTCGGGAACACTGAAGCTTTCTTT
>TRBJ2-1|-|TRBV30|-
CAWRPGPYNEQFF
TGTGCCTGGAGGCCAGGACCATACAATGAGCAGTTCTTC
>TRBJ1-1|-|TRBV19|-
CASSTGVGGTEAFF
TGTGCCAGTAGTACGGGGGTTGGGGGCACTGAAGCTTTCTTT
>TRBJ1-5|-|TRBV30|few
CAWSEGRDLFRNQPQHF
TGTGCCTGGAGTGAGGGTCGGGACCTATTCCGCAATCAGCCCCAGCATTTT
>TRBJ2-1|-|TRBV20-1|few
CSARVANEQFF
TGCAGTGCTAGAGTGGCCAATGAGCAGTTCTTC
>TRBJ2-7|-|TRBV12-3/TRBV12-4|-
CASSSVTEQYF
TGTGCCAGCAGTTCAGTGACGGAGCAGTACTTC
>TRBJ1-2|TRBD1|TRBV6-1|many
CASSAPDRANYGYTF
TGTGCCAGCAGTGCACCGGACAGGGCCAACTATGGCTACACCTTC
>TRBJ2-5|-|TRBV20-1|many
CSAARTGRGETQYF
TGCAGTGCCGCCCGGACAGGGAGGGGAGAGACCCAGTACTTC
>TRBJ2-5|TRBD1|TRBV28|many
CASSPRDRGLWQETQYF
TGTGCCAGCAGTCCCCGGGACAGGGGGTTATGGCAAGAGACCCAGTACTTC
>TRBJ2-7|TRBD1|TRBV6-5|-
CASSYPPGQGSSYEQYF
TGTGCCAGCAGTTACCCTCCGGGACAGGGGTCTTCCTACGAGCAGTACTTC
>TRBJ2-1|TRBD1|TRBV11-2|few
CASSLEAGGSNEQFF
TGTGCCAGCAGCTTAGAGGCAGGGGGCTCGAATGAGCAGTTCTTC
>TRBJ1-1|TRBD1|TRBV5-1|many
CASSRGQGAATEAFF
TGCGCCAGCAGCCGAGGACAGGGGGCGGCCACTGAAGCTTTCTTT
>TRBJ2-7|TRBD1|TRBV27|-
CASSLVTGVEQYF
TGTGCCAGCAGTTTAGTGACAGGGGTGGAGCAGTACTTC
>TRBJ1-2|-|TRBV2|many
CASSPLGHGYTF
TGTGCCAGCAGCCCCCTGGGCCATGGCTACACCTTC
>TRBJ2-3|-|TRBV7-9|-
CASSPANTQYF
TGTGCCAGCAGCCCCGCAAATACGCAGTATTTT
>TRBJ1-2|-|TRBV27|many
CASSFTGGVYGYTF
TGTGCCAGCAGTTTTACTGGGGGAGTCTATGGCTACACCTTC
>TRBJ2-3|-|TRBV4-2|few
CASSQENLVNTQYF
TGTGCCAGCAGCCAAGAGAATTTGGTGAATACGCAGTATTTT
>TRBJ1-1|-|TRBV29-1|few
CSVADTEAFF
TGCAGTGTGGCCGACACTGAAGCTTTCTTT
>TRBJ2-1|-|TRBV9|-
CASTSGVGLYNEQFF
TGTGCCAGCACCTCAGGGGTAGGTCTGTACAATGAGCAGTTCTTC
>TRBJ1-6|TRBD1|TRBV20-1|many
CSAALDRGSSYNSPLHF
TGCAGTGCCGCACTAGACAGGGGGAGCTCCTATAATTCACCCCTCCACTTT